This T cell receptor (beta chain) was found in a study of T cells in Graves' hyperthyroidism and ophthalmopathy. The wider study: Initial diagnosis, before any treatment, was when peripheral blood was collected.

Researchers amplified the TCR beta CDR3 regions from RNA transcripts. TCR CDR3 underwent first-round RT-PCR with the HTBI primer set. TCRdb re-derived calls from the multiplex PCR reads in MiXCR, one entry per CDR3 protein. The profile covers roughly 100,000 distinct CDR3 sequences, with about half appearing a single time and roughly 24% taken by the ten largest. In this sample, this clonotype turned up many times. The specimen was blood. The source is a man in his forties with Graves' hyperthyroidism.

The DNA of the CDR3 is TGCAGTGCAATGGGACCCAAAATCCCCCCAGCTTTCTTT. This translates into CSAMGPKIPPAFF. The rearrangement links TRBV20-1 to TRBJ1-1; D is perhaps TRBD1 (5 bases). Germline CDR1 is DFQATT and CDR2 is SNEGSKA (reference sequence). Trimming removed 6 bases at V and 10 bases at J, with 21 bases between. The CDR3 consists of 13 residues.